This TCR beta chain was recorded in a study of vaccination and CD4 T cells after COVID-19. On this clonotype itself: The antigen remains unidentified.

Treatment here: roughly nine-day PBMC culture with coronavirus spike peptide pools or control peptides (ViraFEST assay). The Oncomine TCR Beta short-read assay generated sequence data from the DNA of cultured CD4+ T cells. Genomic DNA was isolated from CD4+ T cells that had been cultured. In TCRdb, the PCR reads were re-called with MiXCR into one record per CDR3 protein. There are over 7,500 distinct CDR3 sequences in the sample; around 67% occur only once, and more than 35% lies in the top ten. Sequenced: CD4+ T cells from blood, cultured in vitro. The sequence was obtained from a human donor who had recovered from COVID-19.

The CDR3 spells CASSQTLAGEETQYF. The CDR3 nucleotides read TGTGCCAGCAGCCAAACCCTAGCGGGAGAAGAGACCCAGTACTTC. The V gene is TRBV4-2, the J gene TRBJ2-5, with 10 bases aligning to TRBD2. CDR1 is LGHNA, CDR2 YNFKEQ, per germline. After removal of 2 bases from V and 3 bases from J, the junction contained 3 bases not matched to a gene. CDR3 length equals 15 residues.